Listed below are T cell receptor beta chains from one sample, sequenced in a study of T-cell memory formation after mild COVID-19. Each CDR3 protein is one row after TCRdb ran MiXCR on the 5' RACE reads. The top ten hold around 12% of the sample, which has hundreds of thousands of distinct CDR3 sequences, approximately 18% seen once. Sequencing input: PBMCs or a T cell subset sorted from them (not recorded which). The source is an adult woman who had mild COVID-19 (a few samples of this study predate the infection). Cell type and time point are not known. Each CDR3 is given with its conserved first and last residue. The D gene is left open where the match is weak. The size of a clone is reported for some rows only, either as once, few or many, or as a class for expanded clones.

clone size: NA
D gene: TRBD2
V gene: TRBV24-1
J gene: TRBJ2-1
CDR3 protein: CATSDFKGAGGVPNQQFF
CDR3 DNA: TGTGCCACCAGTGATTTTAAGGGAGCGGGAGGCGTCCCCAATCAGCAGTTCTTC

clone size: many
D gene: NA
V gene: TRBV12-3/TRBV12-4
J gene: TRBJ2-2
CDR3 protein: CASRWGARTGELFF
CDR3 DNA: TGTGCCAGCAGGTGGGGGGCGAGGACCGGGGAGCTGTTTTTT

clone size: few
D gene: NA
V gene: TRBV7-2
J gene: TRBJ1-5
CDR3 protein: CASSLLVNQPQHF
CDR3 DNA: TGTGCCAGCAGCTTACTGGTCAATCAGCCCCAGCATTTT

clone size: NA
D gene: NA
V gene: TRBV11-3
J gene: TRBJ1-1
CDR3 protein: CASSLFFGHSEAFF
CDR3 DNA: TGTGCCAGCAGCTTATTTTTCGGCCACTCTGAAGCTTTCTTT

clone size: few
D gene: NA
V gene: TRBV6-6
J gene: TRBJ1-6
CDR3 protein: CASGRVGPDSPLHF
CDR3 DNA: TGTGCCAGCGGCAGGGTAGGGCCCGATTCACCCCTCCACTTT

clone size: NA
D gene: TRBD2
V gene: TRBV12-3/TRBV12-4
J gene: TRBJ2-3
CDR3 protein: CASSPFSGGTSTDTQYF
CDR3 DNA: TGTGCCAGCAGCCCTTTTAGCGGGGGGACCAGCACAGATACGCAGTATTTT

clone size: NA
D gene: NA
V gene: TRBV7-9
J gene: TRBJ2-5
CDR3 protein: CASSFPSGPRRETQYF
CDR3 DNA: TGTGCCAGCAGCTTCCCCAGCGGGCCCCGGAGGGAGACCCAGTACTTC

clone size: NA
D gene: NA
V gene: TRBV27
J gene: TRBJ1-5
CDR3 protein: CASSLAGPLSNQPQHF
CDR3 DNA: TGTGCCAGCAGTTTAGCGGGACCGCTTAGCAATCAGCCCCAGCATTTT

clone size: NA
D gene: NA
V gene: TRBV20-1
J gene: TRBJ1-1
CDR3 protein: CSASRPAPKNTEAFF
CDR3 DNA: TGCAGTGCTAGTAGGCCAGCCCCAAAGAACACTGAAGCTTTCTTT

clone size: NA
D gene: TRBD1
V gene: TRBV12-3/TRBV12-4
J gene: TRBJ2-1
CDR3 protein: CASRTPTGTYNEQFF
CDR3 DNA: TGTGCCAGCAGAACCCCGACAGGGACCTACAATGAGCAGTTCTTC

clone size: NA
D gene: TRBD2
V gene: TRBV29-1
J gene: TRBJ2-5
CDR3 protein: CSVTGLAGLETQYF
CDR3 DNA: TGCAGCGTTACGGGACTAGCGGGGTTGGAGACCCAGTACTTC

clone size: NA
D gene: TRBD1
V gene: TRBV19
J gene: TRBJ2-7
CDR3 protein: CASSITGEIYEQYF
CDR3 DNA: TGTGCCAGTAGTATCACAGGGGAGATTTACGAGCAGTACTTC

clone size: NA
D gene: TRBD2
V gene: TRBV10-3
J gene: TRBJ2-3
CDR3 protein: CAAQRGSSTDTQYF
CDR3 DNA: TGTGCCGCTCAGCGGGGATCTAGCACAGATACGCAGTATTTT

clone size: NA
D gene: NA
V gene: TRBV6-6
J gene: TRBJ1-1
CDR3 protein: CASSYGRGMNTEAFF
CDR3 DNA: TGTGCCAGCAGTTACGGCAGGGGAATGAACACTGAAGCTTTCTTT

clone size: few
D gene: NA
V gene: TRBV6-5
J gene: TRBJ2-7
CDR3 protein: CASKVRGPSYEQYF
CDR3 DNA: TGTGCCAGCAAGGTGAGAGGGCCAAGCTACGAGCAGTACTTC

clone size: few
D gene: NA
V gene: TRBV20-1
J gene: TRBJ2-5
CDR3 protein: CSASPGVLEGETQYF
CDR3 DNA: TGCAGTGCTAGTCCGGGGGTCTTAGAGGGGGAGACCCAGTACTTC

clone size: NA
D gene: NA
V gene: TRBV5-1
J gene: TRBJ2-5
CDR3 protein: CASSLGQVRDQETQYF
CDR3 DNA: TGCGCCAGCAGCTTGGGGCAGGTGAGGGACCAAGAGACCCAGTACTTC

clone size: few
D gene: NA
V gene: TRBV18
J gene: TRBJ1-2
CDR3 protein: CASSHDRNYGYTF
CDR3 DNA: TGTGCCAGCTCACATGACAGAAACTATGGCTACACCTTC

clone size: NA
D gene: NA
V gene: TRBV6-6
J gene: TRBJ1-1
CDR3 protein: CASSRSEMKAFF
CDR3 DNA: TGTGCCAGCAGTCGATCTGAAATGAAAGCTTTCTTT

clone size: once
D gene: NA
V gene: TRBV30
J gene: TRBJ1-1
CDR3 protein: CAWGRRLEKTEAFF
CDR3 DNA: TGTGCCTGGGGCCGAAGGCTCGAAAAGACTGAAGCTTTCTTT

clone size: few
D gene: TRBD2
V gene: TRBV5-1
J gene: TRBJ2-1
CDR3 protein: CASTWGLAEYNEQFF
CDR3 DNA: TGCGCCAGCACCTGGGGACTAGCGGAATACAATGAGCAGTTCTTC

clone size: NA
D gene: TRBD1
V gene: TRBV27
J gene: TRBJ2-7
CDR3 protein: CASSSIIRDRPYEQYF
CDR3 DNA: TGTGCCAGCAGTTCAATAATTAGGGACAGACCCTACGAGCAGTACTTC

clone size: few
D gene: TRBD1
V gene: TRBV7-2
J gene: TRBJ1-2
CDR3 protein: CASSFTGGDGYTF
CDR3 DNA: TGTGCCAGCAGCTTTACAGGGGGCGATGGCTACACCTTC

clone size: NA
D gene: NA
V gene: TRBV12-3/TRBV12-4
J gene: TRBJ2-1
CDR3 protein: CASRGLYNEQFF
CDR3 DNA: TGTGCCAGCAGGGGACTGTACAATGAGCAGTTCTTC

clone size: NA
D gene: TRBD2
V gene: TRBV7-3
J gene: TRBJ2-1
CDR3 protein: CASSPVAGGRGKQFF
CDR3 DNA: TGTGCCAGCAGCCCCGTAGCGGGGGGCCGAGGGAAGCAGTTCTTC

clone size: many
D gene: NA
V gene: TRBV4-1
J gene: TRBJ2-1
CDR3 protein: CASQQVGSYNEQFF
CDR3 DNA: TGCGCCAGCCAACAGGTCGGTTCCTACAATGAGCAGTTCTTC

clone size: few
D gene: NA
V gene: TRBV9
J gene: TRBJ1-1
CDR3 protein: CASSSGTAVTEAFF
CDR3 DNA: TGTGCCAGCAGCTCCGGGACGGCCGTGACTGAAGCTTTCTTT

clone size: NA
D gene: NA
V gene: TRBV25-1
J gene: TRBJ1-1
CDR3 protein: CASSEYVDTEAFF
CDR3 DNA: TGTGCCAGCAGTGAATATGTTGACACTGAAGCTTTCTTT

clone size: many
D gene: NA
V gene: TRBV7-9
J gene: TRBJ1-1
CDR3 protein: CASSSELYTEAFF
CDR3 DNA: TGTGCCAGCAGCTCAGAGTTATACACTGAAGCTTTCTTT

clone size: many
D gene: TRBD1
V gene: TRBV4-2
J gene: TRBJ2-3
CDR3 protein: CASSRDRGPDTQYF
CDR3 DNA: TGTGCCAGCAGCCGGGACAGGGGGCCAGATACGCAGTATTTT

clone size: NA
D gene: TRBD1
V gene: TRBV29-1
J gene: TRBJ2-2
CDR3 protein: CSVPRQGTGELFF
CDR3 DNA: TGCAGCGTTCCTAGACAGGGCACCGGGGAGCTGTTTTTT

clone size: few
D gene: TRBD1
V gene: TRBV9
J gene: TRBJ2-1
CDR3 protein: CASSPEGTVNNEQFF
CDR3 DNA: TGTGCCAGCAGCCCAGAGGGGACAGTAAACAATGAGCAGTTCTTC

clone size: few
D gene: NA
V gene: TRBV6-5
J gene: TRBJ1-2
CDR3 protein: CASSYRQVTNYGYTF
CDR3 DNA: TGTGCCAGCAGTTACCGGCAGGTGACGAACTATGGCTACACCTTC

clone size: NA
D gene: NA
V gene: TRBV12-3/TRBV12-4
J gene: TRBJ2-5
CDR3 protein: CASSLNTQETQYF
CDR3 DNA: TGTGCCAGCAGTTTAAACACACAAGAGACCCAGTACTTC

clone size: few
D gene: TRBD1
V gene: TRBV5-4
J gene: TRBJ1-1
CDR3 protein: CASSSGGQVYKFNSEAFF
CDR3 DNA: TGTGCCAGCAGCTCCGGGGGACAGGTGTATAAATTCAATTCTGAAGCTTTCTTT

clone size: many
D gene: NA
V gene: TRBV5-4
J gene: TRBJ2-3
CDR3 protein: CASSQTLERDTQYF
CDR3 DNA: TGTGCCAGCAGCCAGACATTAGAGAGAGATACGCAGTATTTT

clone size: few
D gene: NA
V gene: TRBV21-1
J gene: TRBJ2-5
CDR3 protein: CASSKAGQSCQETQYF
CDR3 DNA: TGTGCCAGCAGCAAAGCGGGGCAGTCCTGCCAAGAGACCCAGTACTTC

clone size: NA
D gene: TRBD2
V gene: TRBV7-2
J gene: TRBJ2-1
CDR3 protein: CASSLWGGSSYNEQFF
CDR3 DNA: TGTGCCAGCAGCTTGTGGGGCGGGAGCTCCTACAATGAGCAGTTCTTC

clone size: NA
D gene: TRBD2
V gene: TRBV7-9
J gene: TRBJ2-1
CDR3 protein: CASSSLAGGQFF
CDR3 DNA: TGTGCCAGCAGCAGTTTAGCGGGTGGGCAGTTCTTC

clone size: NA
D gene: NA
V gene: TRBV6-5
J gene: TRBJ2-7
CDR3 protein: CASSYDLSLYEQYF
CDR3 DNA: TGTGCCAGCAGTTACGACTTATCGCTCTACGAGCAGTACTTC

clone size: few
D gene: NA
V gene: TRBV7-2
J gene: TRBJ2-1
CDR3 protein: CASSKTGGPRFF
CDR3 DNA: TGTGCCAGCAGCAAAACCGGAGGGCCCCGGTTCTTC

clone size: many
D gene: NA
V gene: TRBV5-1
J gene: TRBJ2-7
CDR3 protein: CASSVTAISSYEQYF
CDR3 DNA: TGCGCCAGCAGCGTCACAGCGATAAGCTCCTACGAGCAGTACTTC

clone size: few
D gene: NA
V gene: TRBV7-6
J gene: TRBJ2-5
CDR3 protein: CASSNPDYQETQYF
CDR3 DNA: TGTGCCAGCAGCAACCCAGACTACCAAGAGACCCAGTACTTC

clone size: NA
D gene: NA
V gene: TRBV12-3/TRBV12-4
J gene: TRBJ2-2
CDR3 protein: CASSNSGAGELFF
CDR3 DNA: TGTGCCAGCAGTAATTCGGGGGCCGGGGAGCTGTTTTTT

clone size: NA
D gene: NA
V gene: TRBV4-2
J gene: TRBJ2-1
CDR3 protein: CASSLKLDLYNEQFF
CDR3 DNA: TGTGCCAGCAGCCTCAAATTAGACCTCTACAATGAGCAGTTCTTC

clone size: NA
D gene: TRBD1
V gene: TRBV5-1
J gene: TRBJ2-5
CDR3 protein: CASSLAWTGFWETQYF
CDR3 DNA: TGCGCCAGCAGCTTGGCTTGGACAGGGTTTTGGGAGACCCAGTACTTC

clone size: NA
D gene: TRBD1
V gene: TRBV6-2/TRBV6-3
J gene: TRBJ2-7
CDR3 protein: CASRPTGQGYEQYF
CDR3 DNA: TGTGCCAGCAGGCCGACGGGACAGGGGTACGAGCAGTACTTC

clone size: many
D gene: NA
V gene: TRBV2
J gene: TRBJ2-7
CDR3 protein: CASGGRGTYEQYF
CDR3 DNA: TGTGCCAGCGGTGGCAGGGGTACCTACGAGCAGTACTTC

clone size: NA
D gene: NA
V gene: TRBV4-1
J gene: TRBJ2-7
CDR3 protein: CASSKTTAPHYEQYF
CDR3 DNA: TGCGCCAGCAGCAAAACGACAGCCCCTCACTACGAGCAGTACTTC

clone size: many
D gene: NA
V gene: TRBV7-3
J gene: TRBJ2-1
CDR3 protein: CASSLGLDNEQFF
CDR3 DNA: TGTGCCAGCAGCTTAGGCCTAGACAATGAGCAGTTCTTC

clone size: NA
D gene: NA
V gene: TRBV4-2
J gene: TRBJ1-1
CDR3 protein: CASSQEDIMNTEAFF
CDR3 DNA: TGTGCCAGCAGCCAAGAGGACATCATGAACACTGAAGCTTTCTTT

clone size: NA
D gene: TRBD2
V gene: TRBV25-1
J gene: TRBJ2-3
CDR3 protein: CASSAAWTSDTDTQYF
CDR3 DNA: TGTGCCAGCAGTGCCGCTTGGACTAGCGACACAGATACGCAGTATTTT

clone size: few
D gene: NA
V gene: TRBV20-1
J gene: TRBJ2-7
CDR3 protein: CSAPQSTGAYEQYF
CDR3 DNA: TGCAGTGCCCCACAATCGACGGGAGCCTACGAGCAGTACTTC